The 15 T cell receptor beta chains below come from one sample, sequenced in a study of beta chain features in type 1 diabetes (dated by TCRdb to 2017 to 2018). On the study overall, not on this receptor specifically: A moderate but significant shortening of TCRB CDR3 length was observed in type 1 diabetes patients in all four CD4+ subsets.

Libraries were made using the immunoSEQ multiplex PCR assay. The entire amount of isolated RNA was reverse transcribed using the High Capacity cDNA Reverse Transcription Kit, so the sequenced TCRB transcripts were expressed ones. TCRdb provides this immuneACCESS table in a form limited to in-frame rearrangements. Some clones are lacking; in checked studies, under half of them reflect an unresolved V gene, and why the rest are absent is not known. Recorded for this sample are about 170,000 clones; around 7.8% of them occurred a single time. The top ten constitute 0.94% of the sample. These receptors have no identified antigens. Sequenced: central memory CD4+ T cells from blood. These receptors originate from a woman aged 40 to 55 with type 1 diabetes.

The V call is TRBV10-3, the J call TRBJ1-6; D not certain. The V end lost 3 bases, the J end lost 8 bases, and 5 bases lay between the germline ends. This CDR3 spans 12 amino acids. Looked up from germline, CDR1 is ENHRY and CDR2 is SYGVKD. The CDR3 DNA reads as TGTGCCATCAGTGAAACATATTCACCCCTCCACTTT. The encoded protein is CAISETYSPLHF.

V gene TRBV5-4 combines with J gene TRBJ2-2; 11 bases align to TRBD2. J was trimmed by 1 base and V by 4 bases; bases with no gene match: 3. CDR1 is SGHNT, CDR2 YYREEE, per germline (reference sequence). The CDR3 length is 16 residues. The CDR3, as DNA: TGTGCCAGCAGCCCCGGACTAGCGGGGAACACCGGGGAGCTGTTTTTT. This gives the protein CASSPGLAGNTGELFF. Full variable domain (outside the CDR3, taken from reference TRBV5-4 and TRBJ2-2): ETGVTQSPTHLIKTRGQQVTLRCSSQSGHNTVSWYQQALGQGPQFIFQYYREEENGRGNFPPRFSGLQFPNYSSELNVNALELDDSALYLCASSPGLAGNTGELFFGEGSRLTVL.

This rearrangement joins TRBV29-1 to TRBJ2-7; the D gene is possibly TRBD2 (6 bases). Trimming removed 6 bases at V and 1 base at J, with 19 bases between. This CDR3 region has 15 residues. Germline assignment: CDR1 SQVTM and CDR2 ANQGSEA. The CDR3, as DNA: TGCAGCGTCACCCCCTCCGACGGGGGTTCCTACGAGCAGTACTTC. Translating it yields CSVTPSDGGSYEQYF.

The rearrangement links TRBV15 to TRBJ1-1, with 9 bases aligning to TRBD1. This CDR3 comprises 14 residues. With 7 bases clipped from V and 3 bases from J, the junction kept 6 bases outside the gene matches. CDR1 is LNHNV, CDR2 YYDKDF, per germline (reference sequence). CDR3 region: CATTPDRGDTEAFF. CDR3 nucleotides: TGTGCCACCACTCCGGACAGGGGAGACACTGAAGCTTTCTTT.

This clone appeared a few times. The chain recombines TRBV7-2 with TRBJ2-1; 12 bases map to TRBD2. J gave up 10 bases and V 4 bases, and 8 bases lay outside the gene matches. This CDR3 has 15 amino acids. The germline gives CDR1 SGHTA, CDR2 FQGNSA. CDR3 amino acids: CASSYSRLAGDEQFF. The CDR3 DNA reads TGTGCCAGCAGCTATAGCAGACTAGCGGGAGACGAGCAGTTCTTC.

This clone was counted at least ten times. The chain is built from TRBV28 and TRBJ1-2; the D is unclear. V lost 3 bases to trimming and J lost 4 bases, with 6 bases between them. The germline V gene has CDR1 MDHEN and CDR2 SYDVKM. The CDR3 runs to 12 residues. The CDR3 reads CASSLEGYGYTF. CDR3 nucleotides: TGTGCCAGCAGTTTGGAGGGCTATGGCTACACCTTC.

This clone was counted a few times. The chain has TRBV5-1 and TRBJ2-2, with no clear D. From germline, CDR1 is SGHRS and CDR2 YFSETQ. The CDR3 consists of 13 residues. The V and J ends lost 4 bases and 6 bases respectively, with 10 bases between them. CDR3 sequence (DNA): TGCGCCAGCAGCCCGGGTGCCGCCGGGGAGCTGTTTTTT. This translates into CASSPGAAGELFF.

The DNA of the CDR3 is TGTGCCAGCAGCTTAGTCGGGGAGGGCGAAAAACTGTTTTTT. Amino acid sequence: CASSLVGEGEKLFF. The chain links TRBV7-2 to TRBJ1-4; D ambiguous. The germline gives CDR1 SGHTA, CDR2 FQGNSA. The length of the CDR3 is 14 residues. The V end lost 1 base, the J end lost 8 bases, and 11 bases lay between the germline ends.

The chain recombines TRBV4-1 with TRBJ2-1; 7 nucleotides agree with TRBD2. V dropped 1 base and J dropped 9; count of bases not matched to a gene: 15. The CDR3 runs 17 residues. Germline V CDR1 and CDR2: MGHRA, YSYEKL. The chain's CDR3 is CASSQVGGRGVGGEQFF. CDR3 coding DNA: TGCGCCAGCAGCCAAGTGGGGGGGAGAGGGGTGGGCGGTGAGCAGTTCTTC.

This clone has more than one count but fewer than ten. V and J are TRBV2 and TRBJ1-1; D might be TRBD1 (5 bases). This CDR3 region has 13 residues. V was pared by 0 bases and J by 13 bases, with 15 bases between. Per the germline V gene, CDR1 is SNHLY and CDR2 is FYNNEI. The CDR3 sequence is CASSEALLGLGFF. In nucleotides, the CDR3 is TGTGCCAGCAGTGAAGCGCTTCTGGGGCTCGGTTTCTTT.

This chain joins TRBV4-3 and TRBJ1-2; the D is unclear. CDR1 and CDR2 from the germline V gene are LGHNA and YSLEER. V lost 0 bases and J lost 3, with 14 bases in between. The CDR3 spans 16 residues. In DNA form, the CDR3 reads TGCGCCAGCAGCCAAGATTGGATAGAGGGATACTATGGCTACACCTTC. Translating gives CASSQDWIEGYYGYTF.

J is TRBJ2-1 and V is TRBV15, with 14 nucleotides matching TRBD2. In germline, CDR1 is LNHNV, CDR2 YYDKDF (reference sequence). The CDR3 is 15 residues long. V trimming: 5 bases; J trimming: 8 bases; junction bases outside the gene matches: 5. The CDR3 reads CATSPQTSGRDEQFF. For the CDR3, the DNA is TGTGCCACCAGCCCACAGACTAGCGGGAGGGATGAGCAGTTCTTC.

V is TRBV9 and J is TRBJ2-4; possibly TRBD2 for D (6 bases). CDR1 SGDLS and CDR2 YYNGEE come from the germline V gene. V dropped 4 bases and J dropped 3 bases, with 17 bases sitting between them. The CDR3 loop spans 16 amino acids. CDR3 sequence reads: CASSPRDLGVKNIQYF. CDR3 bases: TGTGCCAGCAGCCCGCGGGACTTAGGGGTCAAAAACATTCAGTACTTC.

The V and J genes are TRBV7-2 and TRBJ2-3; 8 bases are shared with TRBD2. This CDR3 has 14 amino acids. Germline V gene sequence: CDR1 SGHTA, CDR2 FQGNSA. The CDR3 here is CASTREGPTDTQYF. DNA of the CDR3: TGTGCATCCACACGGGAGGGCCCTACAGATACGCAGTATTTT.

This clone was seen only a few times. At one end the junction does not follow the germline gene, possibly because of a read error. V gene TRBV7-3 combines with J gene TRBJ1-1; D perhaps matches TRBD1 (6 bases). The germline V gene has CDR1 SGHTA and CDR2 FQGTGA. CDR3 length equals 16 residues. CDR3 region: CASSITGHPMNTEAFF. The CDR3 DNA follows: TGTGCCAGCAGCATAACGGGACACCCCATGAACACTGAAGCTTTCTTT.